These 3 T cell receptor beta chains originate from one sample sequenced in a study of T cell responses to AZD1222 COVID-19 vaccine (dated by TCRdb to 2020 to 2023). This specimen's time point label, per the study, means: baseline before first vaccination. The protocol used for the library was the immunoSEQ multiplex PCR assay. TCRdb holds this immuneACCESS table with in-frame rearrangements only. Some clones are missing; in checked studies, unresolved V genes explain under half, and the rest has no known cause. The sample table records about 84,000 clones; about 85% of these occur just once. In total, the top ten clones hold approximately 1.5% of the sample. Material: peripheral blood, obtained on day 0 of AZD1222 vaccination. These receptors came from an adult in good health.

The table lists this clone with a count of one. The gene calls are TRBV7-9 and TRBJ1-1; D not certain. V was pared by 5 bases and J by 0 bases, with 10 bases between. This CDR3 is built from 14 residues. In germline, CDR1 is SEHNR, CDR2 FQNEAQ (reference sequence). The CDR3 nucleotides are TGTGCCAGCAGCCCGCAAACCATGAACACTGAAGCTTTCTTT. Translating gives CASSPQTMNTEAFF.

This chain connects TRBV5-6 to TRBJ1-2, with no clear D. V shed 4 bases and J shed 4 bases, with 17 bases lying between them. The V gene's germline CDR1 is SGHDT and CDR2 YYEEEE. The CDR3 is made up of 15 amino acids. CDR3 loop: CASSPGLSSAYGYTF. CDR3 bases: TGTGCCAGCAGCCCCGGACTCTCCTCCGCCTATGGCTACACCTTC.

The rearrangement uses TRBV10-3 and TRBJ1-2, with unresolved D. This CDR3 comprises 13 residues. The V and J ends lost 3 bases and 0 bases respectively, with 5 bases between them. The germline V gene has CDR1 ENHRY and CDR2 SYGVKD. CDR3 sequence (DNA): TGTGCCATCAGTGAAAATCCTAACTATGGCTACACCTTC. Translation: CAISENPNYGYTF.